This T cell receptor beta chain originates from a study of read filtering for tumor transcriptome and immune sequencing. From around 440 ng of RNA, a library with molecular barcoded alpha/delta and beta/gamma adaptors was made. TCRdb re-derived calls from the reads in MiXCR, one entry per CDR3 protein. The sample lists around 40,000 distinct CDR3 sequences; about 11% were seen once. In its sample, this clonotype was seen a few times. Compared with germline, one end of the junction differs, possibly owing to a read error. The sequenced sample consisted of a population of CD138-negative cells sorted from bone marrow. The TCR originated in a donor at least 40 years old with multiple myeloma.

The CDR3 sequence: CASSQPEAGADTVTQYF. CDR3 bases: TGCGCCAGCAGCCAACCCGAGGCGGGGGCAGACACAGTTACGCAGTATTTT. This chain joins TRBV4-1 and TRBJ2-3, with a possible D match to TRBD2 (7 bases). This CDR3 region has 17 residues. Germline loops: CDR1 MGHRA, CDR2 YSYEKL.